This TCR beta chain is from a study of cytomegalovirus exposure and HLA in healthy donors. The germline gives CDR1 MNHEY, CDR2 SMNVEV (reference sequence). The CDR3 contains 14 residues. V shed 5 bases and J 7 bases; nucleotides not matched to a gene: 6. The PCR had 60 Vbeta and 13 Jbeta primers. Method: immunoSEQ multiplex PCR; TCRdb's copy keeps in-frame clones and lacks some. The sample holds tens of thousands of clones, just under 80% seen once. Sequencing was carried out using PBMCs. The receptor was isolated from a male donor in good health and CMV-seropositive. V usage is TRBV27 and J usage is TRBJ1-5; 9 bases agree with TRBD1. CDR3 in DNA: TGTGCCAGCAGTGCCGGACAGGGGATCCAGCCCCAGCATTTT. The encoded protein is CASSAGQGIQPQHF.